Following are 22 T cell receptor beta chains from one sample sequenced in a study of siplizumab effects on memory and regulatory T cells. Generated by immunoSEQ multiplex PCR, the TCRdb table keeps only in-frame clones and is missing some. The table has more than 60,000 clones, approximately 97% seen once. The sequenced sample consisted of naive CD8+ T cells sorted from blood. These receptors were taken from a human donor in good health.

This clone was picked up a small number of times. The CDR3 spells CASSLTSSDEQYF. The CDR3 DNA reads TGTGCCAGCAGCTTAACCTCTAGCGACGAGCAGTACTTC. The chain uses TRBV9 and TRBJ2-7, with TRBD2 as a possible D gene (6 bases). Looked up from germline, CDR1 is SGDLS and CDR2 is YYNGEE. With 4 bases removed from V and 5 bases from J, the gap between germline ends came to 13 bases. The CDR3 length is 13 residues.

This clone was seen only once. The genes are TRBV6-5 and TRBJ2-1; 10 bases are a match to TRBD2. CDR1 and CDR2 (germline): MNHEY, SVGAGI. V lost 2 bases to trimming and J lost 5 bases; unmatched junction nucleotides: 6. This CDR3 contains 16 residues. The CDR3 nucleotides are TGTGCCAGCAGTTACCCAGCGGGGGGGCCGAACAATGAGCAGTTCTTC. As protein: CASSYPAGGPNNEQFF.

The J gene is TRBJ2-7, the V gene TRBV7-8; tentatively, D is TRBD2 (5 bases). V was trimmed by 5 bases and J by 6 bases, leaving 20 bases between them. The CDR3 has 15 amino acids. Germline CDR1 reads SGHVS; CDR2 reads FQNEAQ. This chain's CDR3 is CASSPRYGVGVEQYF. CDR3 nucleotide sequence: TGTGCCAGCAGCCCCCGGTACGGGGTAGGTGTCGAGCAGTACTTC. The full variable domain, its missing parts supplied by reference TRBV7-8 and TRBJ2-7, is GAGVSQSPRYKVAKRGQDVALRCDPISGHVSLFWYQQALGQGPEFLTYFQNEAQLDKSGLPSDRFFAERPEGSVSTLKIQRTQQEDSAVYLCASSPRYGVGVEQYFGPGTRLTVT.

The V and J genes are TRBV11-2 and TRBJ1-2, with D tentatively TRBD1 (6 bases). This CDR3 contains 16 residues. Germline lookup yields CDR1 SGHAT and CDR2 FQNNGV. V lost 5 bases and J lost 4, with 20 bases in between. CDR3: CASSQTVGGGAYGYTF. CDR3 DNA sequence: TGTGCCAGCAGCCAGACGGTGGGAGGGGGGGCCTATGGCTACACCTTC. The full variable domain, with the rest looked up from reference TRBV11-2 and TRBJ1-2, is EAGVAQSPRYKIIEKRQSVAFWCNPISGHATLYWYQQILGQGPKLLIQFQNNGVVDDSQLPKDRFSAERLKGVDSTLKIQPAKLEDSAVYLCASSQTVGGGAYGYTFGSGTRLTVV.

The chain employs TRBV7-2 and TRBJ2-7; TRBD2 might be the D (7 bases). This CDR3 comprises 15 residues. Between the trimmed V and J ends, which lost 2 bases and 7 bases, there was a span of 18 bases. In germline, CDR1 is SGHTA, CDR2 FQGNSA. CDR3: CASSLSGGAMSEQYF. In DNA, the CDR3 is TGTGCCAGCAGCTTAAGTGGGGGGGCCATGAGTGAGCAGTACTTC.

This chain uses TRBV18 with TRBJ2-5, with TRBD2 matching over 12 bases. This CDR3 has 19 amino acids. Trimming cost V 2 bases and J 4 bases; bases outside gene matches: 14. CDR1 KGHSH and CDR2 LQKENI come from the germline V gene. DNA of the CDR3: TGTGCCAGCTCACCATCCCCTAGCGGGGGGGCTCGGGAAGGAGAGACCCAGTACTTC. Protein: CASSPSPSGGAREGETQYF.

In DNA form, the CDR3 reads TGTGCCAGCAGTTACGCTAGCGGGGGGTACTACGAGCAGTACTTC. This gives the protein CASSYASGGYYEQYF. The chain combines TRBV6-5 with TRBJ2-7; 11 bases fit TRBD2. The V and J ends lost 2 bases and 3 bases, in that order; junction bases with no gene match: 3. Germline V gives CDR1 MNHEY, CDR2 SVGAGI. This CDR3 region has 15 residues.

The chain combines TRBV7-6 with TRBJ2-1, with TRBD2 matching over 11 bases. V lost 4 bases, J lost 8 bases, and 4 bases stayed unmatched. The CDR3 contains 14 residues. Germline V gene data show CDR1 as SGHVS and CDR2 as FNYEAQ. CDR3 in amino acids: CASSSSGGRDEQFF. CDR3 DNA: TGTGCCAGCAGCTCTAGCGGGGGGAGGGATGAGCAGTTCTTC. The full variable domain, with the rest looked up from reference TRBV7-6 and TRBJ2-1, is GAGVSQSPRYKVTKRGQDVALRCDPISGHVSLYWYRQALGQGPEFLTYFNYEAQQDKSGLPNDRFSAERPEGSISTLTIQRTEQRDSAMYRCASSSSGGRDEQFFGPGTRLTVL.

The chain combines TRBV11-2 with TRBJ2-7, with 9 bases aligning to TRBD1. The CDR3 sequence is 13 residues long. The V and J ends lost 5 bases and 8 bases, in that order; junction bases with no gene match: 7. Germline V lookup: CDR1 SGHAT, CDR2 FQNNGV. The CDR3 spells CASSRTGTGKQYF. The CDR3 DNA is TGTGCCAGCAGCCGGACCGGGACAGGGAAGCAGTACTTC.

The J gene is TRBJ1-2, the V gene TRBV2, with 10 bases aligning to TRBD1. The junction had 9 bases not matched to a gene; V was cut back by 2 bases and J by 6 bases. CDR1 is SNHLY and CDR2 is FYNNEI in the germline V gene. CDR3 length: 16 amino acids. The CDR3 nucleotides are TGTGCCAGCAGTGAACTAGAGACAGGGGGCCTAAATGGCTACACCTTC. Protein: CASSELETGGLNGYTF.

The rearrangement uses TRBV11-2 and TRBJ2-1; no clear D. V was trimmed by 0 bases and J by 7 bases, leaving 16 bases between them. Germline V lookup: CDR1 SGHAT, CDR2 FQNNGV. The CDR3 loop spans 16 amino acids. The CDR3 nucleotides are TGTGCCAGCAGCTTAGATGCCTCCACTGCCATAAATGAGCAGTTCTTC. Translation gives CASSLDASTAINEQFF.

The V call is TRBV7-9, the J call TRBJ1-1; D call uncertain. The V gene lost 5 bases and the J gene lost 3 bases, with 7 bases spanning the gap. The CDR3 totals 12 residues. Germline CDR1 reads SEHNR; CDR2 reads FQNEAQ (reference sequence). CDR3 in amino acids: CASSPSYTEAFF. CDR3 bases: TGTGCCAGCAGCCCCTCATACACTGAAGCTTTCTTT.

J is TRBJ2-5 and V is TRBV9, with TRBD2 matching 12 bases. CDR1 and CDR2 (germline): SGDLS, YYNGEE. The CDR3 has 15 amino acids. V dropped 7 bases and J dropped 2; count of bases not matched to a gene: 6. The CDR3 nucleotides read TGTGCCAGCCGCACTAGCGGGGGGCCGCAAGAGACCCAGTACTTC. Translation gives CASRTSGGPQETQYF.

The gene calls are TRBV7-9 and TRBJ2-1; D is unresolved. Germline values: CDR1 SEHNR, CDR2 FQNEAQ (reference sequence). The V and J ends lost 0 bases and 7 bases respectively, with 7 bases between them. The length of the CDR3 is 13 residues. CDR3 coding DNA: TGTGCCAGCAGCTTAGCCTCCGAGAATGAGCAGTTCTTC. Residues: CASSLASENEQFF.

The genes are TRBV6-6 and TRBJ2-7; D is unresolved. The germline gives CDR1 MNHNY, CDR2 SVGAGI (reference sequence). Trimming removed 0 bases at V and 6 bases at J, with 9 bases between. This CDR3 has 13 residues. The CDR3 region has the DNA TGTGCCAGCAGTTACTCGACACCGTCCGAGCAGTACTTC. It codes for CASSYSTPSEQYF.

This clone has a single count. This rearrangement joins TRBV9 to TRBJ2-2; D uncertain. Germline V gene sequence: CDR1 SGDLS, CDR2 YYNGEE. The CDR3 runs to 12 residues. Deletions cut 4 bases from V and 4 bases from J, with 5 bases between. The DNA for the CDR3 is TGTGCCAGCAGCCCCTCCACCGGGGAGCTGTTTTTT. This encodes CASSPSTGELFF.

The rearrangement joins TRBV9 to TRBJ2-3, with D perhaps matching TRBD2 (6 bases). Looked up from germline, CDR1 is SGDLS and CDR2 is YYNGEE. Trimming removed 3 bases from V and 4 bases from J, with 15 bases in between. The CDR3 has 15 amino acids. The CDR3 nucleotides read TGTGCCAGCAGCGCCTTACAGACTAGTTCAGATACGCAGTATTTT. Its protein product is CASSALQTSSDTQYF.

The chain has TRBV28 and TRBJ2-7, with 11 bases that match TRBD1. Per germline, CDR1 MDHEN and CDR2 SYDVKM. V lost 4 bases to trimming and J lost 0 bases; unmatched junction nucleotides: 20. The CDR3 covers 21 residues. The chain's CDR3 is CASSSHPGQGVLYISSYEQYF. In nucleotides, the CDR3 is TGTGCCAGCAGTTCCCACCCGGGACAGGGGGTGTTGTATATAAGCTCCTACGAGCAGTACTTC.

The chain has TRBV7-3 and TRBJ2-7; D remains unclear. V lost 4 bases and J 4 bases, leaving 11 bases between the germline ends. This CDR3 region has 13 residues. Looked up from germline, CDR1 is SGHTA and CDR2 is FQGTGA. CDR3 nucleotides: TGTGCCAGCAGCTACTTGATCGGGTACGAGCAGTACTTC. It encodes CASSYLIGYEQYF.

This sequence joins TRBV11-2 and TRBJ2-3, with 16 nucleotides matching TRBD2. With V trimmed by 7 bases and J by 4 bases, 5 bases remained unmatched. This CDR3 spans 16 amino acids. Germline CDR1 reads SGHAT; CDR2 reads FQNNGV. The CDR3 loop is CASMGTSGGAADTQYF. CDR3 sequence (DNA): TGTGCCAGCATGGGGACTAGCGGGGGGGCGGCAGATACGCAGTATTTT. The variable domain in full, completed from reference TRBV11-2 and TRBJ2-3, reads EAGVAQSPRYKIIEKRQSVAFWCNPISGHATLYWYQQILGQGPKLLIQFQNNGVVDDSQLPKDRFSAERLKGVDSTLKIQPAKLEDSAVYLCASMGTSGGAADTQYFGPGTRLTVL.

V gene TRBV4-1 combines with J gene TRBJ2-5; 8 bases are shared with TRBD1. Germline lookup yields CDR1 MGHRA and CDR2 YSYEKL. The CDR3 loop spans 16 amino acids. The trim removed 1 base at V and 5 bases at J, leaving 9 bases unmatched. CDR3 DNA: TGCGCCAGCAGCCAAGCGACGACAGGGGCAGGGGAGACCCAGTACTTC. Protein product: CASSQATTGAGETQYF.

This chain uses TRBV19 with TRBJ1-3; D call uncertain. The CDR3 is 12 residues long. The ends were cut back, 9 bases at V and 4 bases at J, with 10 bases in the middle. Looked up from germline, CDR1 is LNHDA and CDR2 is SQIVND (reference sequence). The CDR3 sequence: CASGGPGNTIYF. The CDR3 DNA sequence: TGTGCCAGCGGAGGACCAGGAAACACCATATATTTT.